This T cell receptor beta chain was profiled in a study of T-cell memory formation after mild COVID-19. J gave up 3 bases and V 4 bases, and 16 bases lay outside the gene matches. The CDR3 has 18 residues. Per the germline V gene, CDR1 is SGHAT and CDR2 is FQNNGV. Constant-segment primers served in 5'RACE that generated TCR alpha and TCR beta cDNA libraries bearing sample barcodes and UMIs. Each CDR3 protein gets one entry after TCRdb re-called the 5' RACE reads with MiXCR. The data hold some 100,000 distinct CDR3 sequences, with over 8.5% observed a single time. The source material was PBMCs or a T cell subset sorted from them (not recorded which). The TCR sequence derives from a man younger than 35 who had mild COVID-19 (a few samples of this study predate the infection). Cell type and time point are not known. The chain recombines TRBV11-2 with TRBJ2-7; TRBD1 aligns across 9 bases. The CDR3 here is CASSSPDPGTGYNYEQYF. The CDR3 DNA reads TGTGCCAGCAGCTCGCCTGACCCGGGGACAGGGTATAACTACGAGCAGTACTTC.